The 26 T cell receptor beta chains presented below share a single source sample, sequenced in a study of T cell clonotyping in hematopoietic cell transplantation. Time point of the sample: recipient sample about 28 days before transplant, after cytoreduction. TCRdb's table, derived via immunoSEQ multiplex PCR, lists solely in-frame clones and lacks some. The sample has around 40,000 clones, 85% to 95% seen once; the top ten hold around 1.6%. Sequenced material: peripheral blood mononuclear cells, taken before stem cell transplant. The receptors shown here come from a man between 35 and 55 years old with chronic myeloid leukemia. Some clones in this sample may be carry-over from other donors' samples.

The gene calls are TRBV9 and TRBJ2-2; 7 bases map to TRBD2. Germline CDR1 is SGDLS and CDR2 is YYNGEE. The CDR3 sequence is 14 residues long. V was clipped by 4 bases and J by 2 bases; unmatched bases: 2. The CDR3 protein is CASSSGVNTGELFF. The CDR3 bases are TGTGCCAGCAGCAGCGGGGTCAACACCGGGGAGCTGTTTTTT.

The genes are TRBV30 and TRBJ2-7; D not resolved. The CDR3 length is 11 residues. Germline CDR1 GTSNPN, CDR2 SVGIG (reference sequence). V dropped 2 bases and J dropped 4 bases, with 6 bases sitting between them. CDR3 bases: TGTGCCTGGAGTAAAGGTTACGAGCAGTACTTC. This codes for CAWSKGYEQYF.

V gene TRBV13 combines with J gene TRBJ2-3; TRBD1 matches 7 bases. The V gene end was trimmed by 5 bases and the J gene end by 5 bases; junction bases not matched to a gene: 10. The CDR3 is 15 residues long. CDR1 and CDR2 from the germline V gene are PRHDT and FYEKMQ (reference sequence). In nucleotides, the CDR3 is TGTGCCAGCAGCCCCGGACTCTCAGGGGGAGATACGCAGTATTTT. It is translated as CASSPGLSGGDTQYF.

The DNA for the CDR3 is TGTGCCAGCAGCTTCAGGGGCGATTCACCCCTCCACTTT. It specifies CASSFRGDSPLHF. The rearrangement uses TRBV11-3 and TRBJ1-6; D might be TRBD1 (6 bases). The V gene's germline CDR1 is SGHNT and CDR2 YENEEA. The germline V and J ends were trimmed by 3 bases and 8 bases, with 8 bases remaining between them. The length of the CDR3 is 13 residues. Together with reference TRBV11-3 and TRBJ1-6, the CDR3 gives the full variable domain: EAGVVQSPRYKIIEKKQPVAFWCNPISGHNTLYWYLQNLGQGPELLIRYENEEAVDDSQLPKDRFSAERLKGVDSTLKIQPAELGDSAVYLCASSFRGDSPLHFGNGTRLTVT.

The V and J genes are TRBV19 and TRBJ2-7; 13 bases agree with TRBD2. CDR1 and CDR2 (germline): LNHDA, SQIVND (reference sequence). This CDR3 is 19 amino acids long. J was trimmed by 0 bases and V by 5 bases; bases with no gene match: 13. The CDR3 region is CASSFGRTSGGHLSYEQYF. Written as DNA, the CDR3 is TGTGCCAGTAGTTTCGGACGGACTAGCGGGGGACACCTCTCCTACGAGCAGTACTTC.

This chain's CDR3 is CASRATGAGYTF. In DNA form, the CDR3 reads TGTGCCAGCAGGGCGACAGGGGCTGGCTACACCTTC. The chain recombines TRBV6-6 with TRBJ1-2; 8 bases fit TRBD1. The CDR3 spans 12 residues. J lost 7 bases, V lost 6 bases, and 4 bases had no gene match. Germline CDR1 reads MNHNY; CDR2 reads SVGAGI (reference sequence).

This clone has just a few counts. Here the CDR3 reads CASSPGEDSPYEQYF. The CDR3 DNA follows: TGTGCCAGCAGTCCCGGGGAGGACAGTCCCTACGAGCAGTACTTC. The rearrangement joins TRBV6-1 to TRBJ2-7, with D perhaps matching TRBD1 or TRBD2 (6 bases each). The CDR3 runs to 15 residues. Germline V gene lookup returns CDR1 MNHNS and CDR2 SASEGT. Trimming cost V 5 bases and J 2 bases, with 16 bases left between them.

The V and J genes are TRBV10-3 and TRBJ2-3; no clear D. This CDR3 spans 14 amino acids. The germline V gene encodes CDR1 ENHRY and CDR2 SYGVKD. V lost 7 bases and J lost 0, with 11 bases in between. The CDR3: CAITQSTSTDTQYF. The CDR3 coding sequence is TGTGCCATCACACAGTCTACTAGCACAGATACGCAGTATTTT.

The rearrangement uses TRBV5-1 and TRBJ2-2; D perhaps matches TRBD1 (7 bases). The V gene lost 1 base and the J gene lost 0 bases, with 13 bases spanning the gap. Germline V gene sequence: CDR1 SGHRS, CDR2 YFSETQ. This CDR3 is 17 amino acids long. The chain's CDR3 is CASSLRRGTANTGELFF. CDR3 sequence (DNA): TGCGCCAGCAGCTTGCGACGCGGGACAGCGAACACCGGGGAGCTGTTTTTT.

V gene TRBV7-2 combines with J gene TRBJ1-5; 9 bases map to TRBD1. Per germline, CDR1 SGHTA and CDR2 FQGNSA. This CDR3 is 15 amino acids long. V lost 5 bases, J lost 4 bases, and 6 bases stayed unmatched. CDR3 nucleotide sequence: TGTGCCAGCAGCCTACAGGGGGCCTCTAATCAGCCCCAGCATTTT. As protein: CASSLQGASNQPQHF. The complete variable domain, with remaining parts taken from reference TRBV7-2 and TRBJ1-5, reads GAGVSQSPSNKVTEKGKDVELRCDPISGHTALYWYRQSLGQGLEFLIYFQGNSAPDKSGLPSDRFSAERTGGSVSTLTIQRTQQEDSAVYLCASSLQGASNQPQHFGDGTRLSIL.

This rearrangement joins TRBV5-1 to TRBJ2-6; perhaps TRBD1 as D (5 bases). The V end lost 1 base, the J end lost 2 bases, and 10 bases lay between the germline ends. The V gene's germline CDR1 is SGHRS and CDR2 YFSETQ. The CDR3 sequence is 16 residues long. As DNA, the CDR3 is TGCGCCAGCAGCTTGTATCAGGGTGCTGGGGCCAACGTCCTGACTTTC. This gives the protein CASSLYQGAGANVLTF.

The V call is TRBV11-3, the J call TRBJ1-4, with D unclear. Trimming cost V 5 bases and J 4 bases, with 11 bases left between them. This CDR3 has 14 amino acids. CDR1 is SGHNT and CDR2 is YENEEA in the germline V gene. CDR3 sequence: CASSLTRNNEKLFF. The CDR3 bases are TGTGCCAGCAGCCTTACACGGAATAATGAAAAACTGTTTTTT.

The CDR3: CASSESGMQFGYGYTF. CDR3 sequence (DNA): TGCGCCAGCAGTGAGTCGGGAATGCAGTTCGGATATGGCTACACCTTC. The chain carries TRBV10-1 and TRBJ1-2; no definite D call. V was clipped by 0 bases and J by 5 bases, with 16 bases between them. This CDR3 spans 16 amino acids. Germline V lookup: CDR1 WNHNN, CDR2 SYGVQD (reference sequence).

The V call is TRBV7-2, the J call TRBJ2-3, with 9 nucleotides matching TRBD2. Germline V CDR1 and CDR2: SGHTA, FQGNSA. CDR3 length equals 14 residues. V lost 1 base to trimming and J lost 4 bases; unmatched junction nucleotides: 0. The CDR3 reads CASSLGTSADTQYF. DNA of the CDR3: TGTGCCAGCAGCTTAGGGACTAGCGCAGATACGCAGTATTTT. The variable domain in full, completed from reference TRBV7-2 and TRBJ2-3, reads GAGVSQSPSNKVTEKGKDVELRCDPISGHTALYWYRQSLGQGLEFLIYFQGNSAPDKSGLPSDRFSAERTGGSVSTLTIQRTQQEDSAVYLCASSLGTSADTQYFGPGTRLTVL.

This chain uses TRBV28 with TRBJ2-7; D gene unclear. Germline assignment: CDR1 MDHEN and CDR2 SYDVKM. The V end lost 2 bases, the J end lost 3 bases, and 14 bases lay between the germline ends. CDR3 length: 15 amino acids. The CDR3 reads CASSLNVPGNYEQYF. For the CDR3, the DNA is TGTGCCAGCAGTTTAAACGTTCCTGGCAACTACGAGCAGTACTTC.

V usage is TRBV30 and J usage is TRBJ1-5; D might be TRBD1 (5 bases). Between the trimmed V and J ends, which lost 0 bases and 4 bases, there was a span of 7 bases. Per germline, CDR1 GTSNPN and CDR2 SVGIG (reference sequence). This CDR3 is 13 amino acids long. The CDR3 sequence is CAWSVQVNQPQHF. The CDR3, as DNA: TGTGCCTGGAGTGTACAGGTTAATCAGCCCCAGCATTTT. Together with reference TRBV30 and TRBJ1-5, the CDR3 gives the full variable domain: SQTIHQWPATLVQPVGSPLSLECTVEGTSNPNLYWYRQAAGRGLQLLFYSVGIGQISSEVPQNLSASRPQDRQFILSSKKLLLSDSGFYLCAWSVQVNQPQHFGDGTRLSIL.

The chain combines TRBV5-1 with TRBJ1-6, with D possibly TRBD1 on 6 matching bases. Germline V CDR1 and CDR2: SGHRS, YFSETQ. Trimming stripped 3 bases from V and 2 bases from J, with 15 bases between. The CDR3 spans 17 residues. CDR3: CASSSYPDRPYNSPLHF. The DNA for the CDR3 is TGCGCCAGCAGCTCATATCCTGACAGGCCCTATAATTCACCCCTCCACTTT.

The V call is TRBV27, the J call TRBJ1-5; D is unresolved. Germline V lookup: CDR1 MNHEY, CDR2 SMNVEV (reference sequence). V gave up 4 bases and J gave up 0 bases, with 13 bases separating them. CDR3 length equals 16 residues. The CDR3 reads CASSSAPGYSNQPQHF. DNA for the CDR3: TGTGCCAGCAGTTCCGCCCCAGGTTATAGCAATCAGCCCCAGCATTTT.

The chain combines TRBV19 with TRBJ2-1; 7 bases agree with TRBD1. The CDR3 consists of 14 residues. Unmatched junction bases numbered 5, after V lost 7 bases and J lost 2 bases. Looked up from germline, CDR1 is LNHDA and CDR2 is SQIVND (reference sequence). The DNA for the CDR3 is TGTGCCAGTACCTCGGACAGGACCTACAATGAGCAGTTCTTC. It translates to CASTSDRTYNEQFF.

This chain links TRBV9 with TRBJ2-1; D might be TRBD1 (5 bases). Per germline, CDR1 SGDLS and CDR2 YYNGEE. The CDR3 has 15 residues. The germline V and J ends were trimmed by 3 bases and 3 bases, with 13 bases remaining between them. This chain's CDR3 is CASSASWGFYNEQFF. CDR3 nucleotides: TGTGCCAGCAGCGCCTCATGGGGCTTCTACAATGAGCAGTTCTTC.

The V gene is TRBV10-3, the J gene TRBJ2-7, with 7 bases identical to TRBD1. CDR3 length: 15 residues. V was clipped by 3 bases and J by 0 bases; unmatched bases: 5. CDR1 is ENHRY, CDR2 SYGVKD, per germline. The CDR3 here is CAISDSDRSSYEQYF. As DNA, the CDR3 is TGTGCCATCAGTGATTCGGACAGGAGCTCCTACGAGCAGTACTTC.

The chain couples TRBV5-1 to TRBJ1-5; no firm D call. Germline V gene sequence: CDR1 SGHRS, CDR2 YFSETQ. The CDR3 extends over 14 amino acids. V shed 5 bases and J shed 5 bases, with 14 bases lying between them. The CDR3 here is CASSYAGGDQPQHF. CDR3 coding DNA: TGCGCCAGCAGTTACGCGGGCGGTGATCAGCCCCAGCATTTT.

V is TRBV6-1 and J is TRBJ1-2; D is uncertain. The ends were cut back, 7 bases at V and 4 bases at J, with 13 bases in the middle. The germline CDR1 and CDR2 sequences are MNHNS and SASEGT. This CDR3 has 13 amino acids. The CDR3 region is CASTFGFTYGYTF. For the CDR3, the DNA is TGTGCCAGCACGTTCGGGTTTACCTATGGCTACACCTTC.

The V call is TRBV19, the J call TRBJ1-1, with 8 bases matching TRBD1. There are 15 residues in the CDR3. Germline assignment: CDR1 LNHDA and CDR2 SQIVND (reference sequence). With 3 bases clipped from V and 4 bases from J, the junction kept 7 bases outside the gene matches. The CDR3 loop is CASSMGPGGSTEAFF. The CDR3 DNA reads as TGTGCCAGTAGTATGGGCCCAGGGGGCAGCACTGAAGCTTTCTTT.

V and J are TRBV7-9 and TRBJ2-5, with a weak D call TRBD1 (5 bases). The CDR3 sequence is 13 residues long. CDR1 and CDR2 (germline): SEHNR, FQNEAQ (reference sequence). The ends were cut back, 0 bases at V and 6 bases at J, with 8 bases in the middle. CDR3 amino acids: CASSLAQGKTQYF. Here the CDR3 DNA reads TGTGCCAGCAGCTTAGCGCAGGGAAAGACCCAGTACTTC.

CDR3 protein: CASSPGLASGELFF. The CDR3 DNA follows: TGTGCCAGCAGCCCGGGACTAGCGTCCGGGGAGCTGTTTTTT. This rearrangement joins TRBV7-3 to TRBJ2-2, with 10 positions matching TRBD2. Germline V CDR1 and CDR2: SGHTA, FQGTGA. There are 14 residues in the CDR3. The V gene end was trimmed by 5 bases and the J gene end by 6 bases; junction bases not matched to a gene: 3. Looking up the rest from reference TRBV7-3 and TRBJ2-2 gives the full variable domain: GAGVSQTPSNKVTEKGKYVELRCDPISGHTALYWYRQSLGQGPEFLIYFQGTGAADDSGLPNDRFFAVRPEGSVSTLKIQRTERGDSAVYLCASSPGLASGELFFGEGSRLTVL.